Listed below are T cell receptor beta chains from one sample, sequenced in a study of T-cell reconstitution after alpha-beta-depleted transplantation in children. MiXCR was run by TCRdb on the PCR reads, yielding one entry per CDR3 protein. In the table there are over 550,000 distinct CDR3 sequences, about 11% of which are singletons. The sequencing used PBMCs from the stem cell graft donor, collected from the stem cell graft. These TCRs come from a human donor who donated a stem cell graft to a child with acute myeloid leukemia. Each CDR3 is given with its conserved first and last residue. Each record gives: clone size, V gene, J gene, D gene, CDR3 DNA, CDR3 protein. The D gene is left open where the match is weak. Size values are once, few and many counts, or a class for expanded clones, and some rows have none.

>many|TRBV20-1|TRBJ2-7|NA
TGCAGTGCTTCCTTGGGGGTCTCCTACGAGCAGTACTTC
CSASLGVSYEQYF
>NA|TRBV11-3|TRBJ1-1|TRBD1
TGTGCCAGCAGCGCCAGGGGGGTGAACACTGAAGCTTTCTTT
CASSARGVNTEAFF
>few|TRBV28|TRBJ2-7|TRBD2
TGTGCCAGCAGTTTATTAAAGGTAGCGGGAGTGTACGAGCAGTACTTC
CASSLLKVAGVYEQYF
>many|TRBV10-1|TRBJ1-1|NA
TGCGCCAGCAGGAACCTTCAGGGAATAGGGTCCTCGAACACTGAAGCTTTCTTT
CASRNLQGIGSSNTEAFF
>NA|TRBV7-9|TRBJ2-5|TRBD2
TGTGCCAGCAGCTTAAGGCTAGCGGGAGATGAGACCCAGTGCTTC
CASSLRLAGDETQCF
>NA|TRBV2|TRBJ2-7|NA
TGTGCCAGCAGCGATCCGGGCCGGGGAACCTACGAGCAGTACTTC
CASSDPGRGTYEQYF
>NA|TRBV20-1|TRBJ1-3|NA
TGCAGTGCGAGCAGGGAAAACACCATATATTTT
CSASRENTIYF
>few|TRBV5-1|TRBJ2-5|TRBD1
TGCGCCAGCAGCATCGGGACAGGGGAAGAGACCCAGTACTTC
CASSIGTGEETQYF
>many|TRBV7-2|TRBJ2-5|NA
TGTGCCAGCAGCTTGCTCTTAGAGACCCAGTACTTC
CASSLLLETQYF
>NA|TRBV5-4|TRBJ2-1|TRBD2
TGTGCCAGCACCCAGACTAGCATAGATGAGCAGTTCTTC
CASTQTSIDEQFF
>NA|TRBV27|TRBJ2-1|NA
TGTGCCAGCACCTCCCTATCGGCGACCTACAATGAGCAGTTCTTC
CASTSLSATYNEQFF
>many|TRBV2|TRBJ1-5|TRBD1
TGTGCCAAAGGGACAGGGGTAGATCAGCCCCAGCATTTT
CAKGTGVDQPQHF
>NA|TRBV7-2|TRBJ1-4|TRBD1
TGTGCCAGCAGCAACTCCCATACAGGGGCTAATGAAAAACTGTTTTTT
CASSNSHTGANEKLFF
>few|TRBV7-8|TRBJ1-5|NA
TGTGCCAGCAGCCTGAGTGGGCCCCAGCATTTT
CASSLSGPQHF
>NA|TRBV20-1|TRBJ2-1|TRBD1
TGCAGTGCCCCGGACAGGACGAGCTCCTACAATGAGCAGTTCTTC
CSAPDRTSSYNEQFF
>few|TRBV5-5|TRBJ2-6|NA
TGTGCCAGCAGCTTGGGGGGTCCATCTGGGGCCAACGTCCTGACTTTC
CASSLGGPSGANVLTF
>many|TRBV11-1|TRBJ2-1|NA
TGTGCCAGCAGCCTGAATTCCCGACAGCCCGTTTTATACAATGAGCAGTTCTTC
CASSLNSRQPVLYNEQFF
>NA|TRBV29-1|TRBJ2-3|NA
TGCAGCGTTGAAGGCTCCGTAGGCAGCCTAACAGATACGCAGTATTTT
CSVEGSVGSLTDTQYF
>NA|TRBV3-1|TRBJ1-4|TRBD1
TGTGCCAGCAGCCAGTGGACAGGGGCTGAAAAACTGTTTTTT
CASSQWTGAEKLFF
>NA|TRBV5-1|TRBJ2-5|TRBD2
TGCGCCAGCAGCTTCATCGCGGGGGAAGAGACCCAGTACTTC
CASSFIAGEETQYF
>many|TRBV11-1|TRBJ2-1|TRBD2
TGTGCCAGCAGCTCGGGACTAGCGGGAGGGAGCTCCTACAATGAGCAGTTCTTC
CASSSGLAGGSSYNEQFF
>few|TRBV7-3|TRBJ2-1|TRBD1
TGTGCCAGCAGCAGTCGACAGGGAAGCTCCTACAATGAGCAGTTCTTC
CASSSRQGSSYNEQFF
>NA|TRBV20-1|TRBJ2-7|NA
TGCAGGCCAGACGCGGGCCGCTACGAGCAGTACTTC
CRPDAGRYEQYF
>few|TRBV20-1|TRBJ2-2|TRBD2
TGCAGTGCTAGAGTCCCTAGCGGGATGATCACCGGGGAGCTGTTTTTT
CSARVPSGMITGELFF
>few|TRBV6-1|TRBJ1-5|TRBD1
TGTGCCAGCAGTACAGGACAGGGGATGGCCGGACAGCCCCAGCATTTT
CASSTGQGMAGQPQHF
>NA|TRBV6-5|TRBJ2-7|NA
TGTGCCAGCAGTTACGGTAGTTCGAGCTCCTACGAGCAGTACTTC
CASSYGSSSSYEQYF
>few|TRBV12-3/TRBV12-4|TRBJ1-2|TRBD1
TGTGCCAGCAGTTTACTCGGCAGTGGGGGACAGGCGTATGGCTACACCTTC
CASSLLGSGGQAYGYTF
>NA|TRBV18|TRBJ2-1|NA
TGTGCCAGCTCACCACTTGCGTCACACAATGAGCAGTTCTTC
CASSPLASHNEQFF
>NA|TRBV7-2|TRBJ2-2|TRBD1
TGTGCCATCCAGGGGGCCACAGCCGGGGAGCTGTTTTTT
CAIQGATAGELFF
>many|TRBV7-6|TRBJ2-7|TRBD1
TGTGCCAGCAGCTTAGCCGGGACAGGGGGTGCCGAGCAGTACTTC
CASSLAGTGGAEQYF
>many|TRBV29-1|TRBJ2-1|NA
TGCAGCGGGGGGGATGGCTACAATGAGCAGTTCTTC
CSGGDGYNEQFF
>many|TRBV6-2/TRBV6-3|TRBJ1-1|NA
TGTGCCAGCAGTTACGTAGGCGGTGTGGGCACTGAAGCTTTCTTT
CASSYVGGVGTEAFF
>many|TRBV12-3/TRBV12-4|TRBJ1-2|NA
TGTGCCAGCAGCCGGCTGCTTAACTATGGCTACACCTTC
CASSRLLNYGYTF
>many|TRBV7-3|TRBJ2-7|NA
TGTGCCAGCAGCTTAACGGGCCCTGGCGGGATAGGGACCTACGAGCAGTACTTC
CASSLTGPGGIGTYEQYF
>NA|TRBV28|TRBJ1-2|TRBD1
TGTGCCAGCAGATCCCCCGGGACAGGGGGGGGTGGCTACACCTTC
CASRSPGTGGGGYTF
>many|TRBV5-4|TRBJ1-5|NA
TGTGCCAGCAGCTTGGCCGGCGAGGGGGGCAGGGATCAGCCCCAGCATTTT
CASSLAGEGGRDQPQHF
>NA|TRBV12-3/TRBV12-4|TRBJ1-2|NA
TGTGCCAGCAGTTTATTGGCAGGCCCTCACTATGGCTACACCTTC
CASSLLAGPHYGYTF
>few|TRBV5-1|TRBJ2-5|NA
TGCGCCAGCAGTTCCGTGTACCAAGAGACCCAGTACTTC
CASSSVYQETQYF
>NA|TRBV18|TRBJ2-7|NA
TGTGCCAGCTCACCCCACAGCTTCTACGAGCAGTACTTC
CASSPHSFYEQYF
>NA|TRBV5-5|TRBJ2-7|TRBD2
TGTGCCAGCAACCTCGGGACTAGCGGGAAGCTCGAGCAGTACTTC
CASNLGTSGKLEQYF
>NA|TRBV29-1|TRBJ1-2|NA
TGCAGCGTTGTGACCCCACCGGGAGGCTACACCTTC
CSVVTPPGGYTF
>NA|TRBV20-1|TRBJ2-1|NA
TGCAGTGCTAGAGATGTTGCCAGAAAGCAGTTCTTC
CSARDVARKQFF
>NA|TRBV30|TRBJ1-5|NA
TGTGCCTGGAGCGGACGCCAGGGCAATCAGCCCCAGCATTTT
CAWSGRQGNQPQHF
>many|TRBV20-1|TRBJ2-1|TRBD2
TGCAGTGCTAGCCTAGCGGGACCTACCTACAATGAGCAGTTCTTC
CSASLAGPTYNEQFF
>many|TRBV15|TRBJ2-3|TRBD2
TGTGCCACCAGCAGAGATGCGCTAGCGGTAGATACGCAGTATTTT
CATSRDALAVDTQYF
>NA|TRBV4-2|TRBJ2-7|TRBD2
TGTGCCAGCAGCCAATGGACTAGCGGGAACTACGAGCAGTACTTC
CASSQWTSGNYEQYF
>NA|TRBV11-2|TRBJ1-3|NA
TGTGCCAGCAGCGAGAGCTCTGGAAACACCATATATTTT
CASSESSGNTIYF
>NA|TRBV12-3/TRBV12-4|TRBJ2-2|NA
TGTGCCACCCGCAGGGCCGTCGACACCGGGGAGCTGTTTTTT
CATRRAVDTGELFF
>few|TRBV3-1|TRBJ2-4|NA
TGTGCCAGCAGCCAAGTCGGCGGGCCCAGCAAAAACATTCAGTACTTC
CASSQVGGPSKNIQYF
>few|TRBV7-3|TRBJ2-5|NA
TGTGCCAGCAGCGTCCAATGGGGGCCGGTGGAGACCCAGTACTTC
CASSVQWGPVETQYF
>NA|TRBV29-1|TRBJ2-2|NA
TGCAGCGTCCTATATCACACCGGGGAGCTGTTTTTT
CSVLYHTGELFF
>NA|TRBV2|TRBJ2-7|TRBD2
TGTGCCAGAGGGACTAGCGGGAATGAAAGTTCTCCCTACGAGCAGTACTTC
CARGTSGNESSPYEQYF